This TCR beta chain is from a study of tumor and adjacent non-tumor tissue in lung cancer. For the study at large: Patients were aged 31 to 76, approximately 11 men and about 5 women, stage I to III.

TCRbeta libraries were built with three rounds of nested PCR, modified from ARM-PCR. Via MiXCR, TCRdb re-called the multiplex PCR reads, giving one row per CDR3 protein. In the table there are about 76,000 distinct CDR3 sequences, around 65% of which are singletons. The length of the CDR3 is 14 residues. Trimming stripped 5 bases from V and 8 bases from J, with 18 bases between. The V gene's germline CDR1 is MNHEY and CDR2 SVGAGI. No cell sorting was done before RNA was extracted from the tissue. Chemotherapy-naive patients with new lung cancer underwent thoracic surgery in China, August–late 2014. To note about this clonotype: Its antigen is not identified.

General study points: Tumor tissue had significantly higher TCR diversity than normal lung. In normal lung, the top 100 clones were significantly more dominant than in tumor.

This receptor was taken from a woman aged 70 to 79 with non-small cell lung cancer. Sequenced material: lung tumor tissue. The rearrangement joins TRBV6-5 to TRBJ1-2; D unresolved. The chain's CDR3 is CASSEDGDSYGYTF. As DNA, the CDR3 is TGTGCCAGCAGTGAGGATGGAGACTCCTACGGCTACACCTTC.